These 18 T cell receptor beta chains share one sample of origin, sequenced in a study of PD-1 blockade in classical Hodgkin lymphoma. Method: immunoSEQ multiplex PCR; TCRdb's copy keeps in-frame clones and lacks some. The sample yields around 65,000 clones, approximately 90% seen once. Patients all relapsed after autologous stem cell transplantation, and there was variation in brentuximab vedotin exposure. The starting material was peripheral blood mononuclear cells (PBMCs), obtained at baseline. The receptors shown here come from a human donor with classical Hodgkin lymphoma.

The rearrangement uses TRBV7-8 and TRBJ1-2, with TRBD1 identical over 7 bases. Germline CDR1 and CDR2: SGHVS and FQNEAQ. This CDR3 has 13 residues. In DNA form, the CDR3 reads TGTGCTGACAGGGAATTACGGGGAGGTGGCTACACCTTC. Encoded protein: CADRELRGGGYTF.

The chain links TRBV7-9 to TRBJ2-7; D is undetermined. Trimming left V 0 bases short and J 6 bases short, with 9 bases between. Germline loops: CDR1 SEHNR, CDR2 FQNEAQ (reference sequence). The CDR3 is 13 residues long. The CDR3 here is CASSLAVKSEQYF. The DNA of the CDR3 is TGTGCCAGCAGCTTAGCGGTTAAATCCGAGCAGTACTTC.

This chain links TRBV6-1 with TRBJ1-3, with 10 bases lining up with TRBD1. The germline V gene has CDR1 MNHNS and CDR2 SASEGT. After removal of 5 bases from V and 7 bases from J, the junction contained 5 bases not matched to a gene. The CDR3 contains 14 residues. The chain's CDR3 is CASSPKTGGNTIYF. CDR3 DNA: TGTGCCAGCAGTCCCAAGACAGGGGGCAACACCATATATTTT.

The chain is built from TRBV2 and TRBJ2-2; 8 bases fit TRBD1. Trimming took 2 bases from V and 1 from J; bases not matched to a gene: 6. CDR3 length: 17 amino acids. Germline V gene lookup returns CDR1 SNHLY and CDR2 FYNNEI. Here the CDR3 DNA reads TGTGCCAGCAGTGAACCATCGGACAGGGTGAACACCGGGGAGCTGTTTTTT. Translated: CASSEPSDRVNTGELFF.

The CDR3 nucleotides are TGCGCCAGCAGCCAAGACCCTGACAGGTTTGCACCCCTCCACTTT. Translated, it gives CASSQDPDRFAPLHF. The chain employs TRBV4-1 and TRBJ1-6; a possible D gene is TRBD1 (6 bases). Germline assignment: CDR1 MGHRA and CDR2 YSYEKL. The V end lost 0 bases, the J end lost 11 bases, and 14 bases lay between the germline ends. CDR3 length equals 15 residues.

J is TRBJ1-1 and V is TRBV5-4, with D perhaps matching TRBD1 (5 bases). The V end lost 9 bases, the J end lost 5 bases, and 14 bases lay between the germline ends. This CDR3 region has 12 residues. The germline CDR1 and CDR2 sequences are SGHNT and YYREEE (reference sequence). The CDR3: CATPGPGTEAFF. CDR3 sequence (DNA): TGTGCCACCCCCGGCCCAGGGACTGAAGCTTTCTTT.

V is TRBV25-1 and J is TRBJ1-3; D not resolved. This CDR3 comprises 12 residues. V shed 4 bases and J shed 5 bases, with 6 bases lying between them. Germline V CDR1 and CDR2: MGHDK, SYGVNS. CDR3 region: CASSVARNTIYF. The CDR3 DNA sequence: TGTGCCAGCAGTGTCGCTAGAAACACCATATATTTT.

The chain joins TRBV5-4 to TRBJ1-1, with D maybe TRBD1 (5 bases). V dropped 4 bases and J dropped 3 bases, with 16 bases sitting between them. The CDR3 has 15 residues. In germline, CDR1 is SGHNT, CDR2 YYREEE (reference sequence). CDR3 protein: CASSRKRGVDTEAFF. The CDR3, as DNA: TGTGCCAGCAGCCGAAAAAGGGGCGTCGACACTGAAGCTTTCTTT.

The genes are TRBV7-9 and TRBJ2-6, with a weak D call TRBD2 (5 bases). The germline gives CDR1 SEHNR, CDR2 FQNEAQ (reference sequence). The CDR3 runs to 13 residues. V lost 7 bases and J lost 7, with 11 bases in between. CDR3 in amino acids: CASTARTANVLTF. CDR3 in DNA: TGTGCCAGCACCGCTAGGACTGCCAACGTCCTGACTTTC.

The chain has TRBV7-6 and TRBJ1-1; D might be TRBD1 (6 bases). The CDR3 extends over 16 amino acids. V was pared by 7 bases and J by 1 base, with 19 bases between. Germline values: CDR1 SGHVS, CDR2 FNYEAQ. The CDR3: CASTELYRTANTEAFF. CDR3 DNA sequence: TGTGCCAGCACCGAGTTGTACAGGACAGCGAACACTGAAGCTTTCTTT.

Written as DNA, the CDR3 is TGTGCCACCTTTAGCGTAGGGGAGGGCACTGAAGCTTTCTTT. Protein product: CATFSVGEGTEAFF. This sequence joins TRBV2 and TRBJ1-1; possibly TRBD1 for D (5 bases). Germline assignment: CDR1 SNHLY and CDR2 FYNNEI. The V end was cut by 10 bases, the J end by 4 bases, with 19 bases between. The CDR3 extends over 14 amino acids.

V usage is TRBV28 and J usage is TRBJ2-7, with no clear D. The CDR3 covers 14 residues. Germline lookup yields CDR1 MDHEN and CDR2 SYDVKM. Trimming cost V 5 bases and J 3 bases, with 14 bases left between them. The CDR3 nucleotides are TGTGCCAGCAGTGGGCCCGAGACCTACTACGAGCAGTACTTC. It yields the protein CASSGPETYYEQYF.

The rearrangement uses TRBV12-5 and TRBJ2-7, with TRBD1 matching 7 bases. The V gene's germline CDR1 is LGHNT and CDR2 FRNRAP. The CDR3 has 14 residues. With V trimmed by 1 base and J by 3 bases, 3 bases remained unmatched. For the CDR3, the DNA is TGTGCTAGTGGTTTGGGACAGGGCTTCTACGAGCAGTACTTC. This encodes CASGLGQGFYEQYF.

The CDR3 coding sequence is TGTGCCAGCAGCTTGTCCGGAACGGGGGGCAGAGAGCAGTTCTTC. It translates to CASSLSGTGGREQFF. The V call is TRBV5-6, the J call TRBJ2-1; tentatively, D is TRBD2 (7 bases). V shed 1 base and J shed 10 bases, with 18 bases lying between them. Germline CDR1 reads SGHDT; CDR2 reads YYEEEE. This CDR3 comprises 15 residues.

The CDR3 loop reads CASSLLDGATDTQYF. In DNA, the CDR3 is TGTGCCAGCAGCCTCTTGGACGGGGCCACAGATACGCAGTATTTT. V usage is TRBV5-4 and J usage is TRBJ2-3; the D gene could be TRBD1 or TRBD2 (5 bases each). Germline CDR1 SGHNT, CDR2 YYREEE (reference sequence). The CDR3 has 15 amino acids. V lost 4 bases and J 2 bases, leaving 14 bases between the germline ends.

This chain links TRBV27 with TRBJ2-7; 7 positions agree with TRBD1. The V and J ends lost 0 bases and 5 bases, in that order; junction bases with no gene match: 10. This CDR3 is built from 16 residues. Germline loops: CDR1 MNHEY, CDR2 SMNVEV (reference sequence). The CDR3 is CASSLSGPQGFHEQYF. In DNA, the CDR3 is TGTGCCAGCAGTTTATCGGGGCCACAGGGGTTCCACGAGCAGTACTTC.

V usage is TRBV19 and J usage is TRBJ2-7, with TRBD2 identical over 10 bases. Trimming removed 4 bases from V and 1 base from J; junction bases left unmatched: 4. The length of the CDR3 is 15 residues. Germline CDR1 is LNHDA and CDR2 is SQIVND (reference sequence). In DNA, the CDR3 is TGTGCCAGTAGTAGTGCTAGCGGGGGTTCCTACGAGCAGTACTTC. Its protein is CASSSASGGSYEQYF. The variable domain in full, completed from reference TRBV19 and TRBJ2-7, reads DGGITQSPKYLFRKEGQNVTLSCEQNLNHDAMYWYRQDPGQGLRLIYYSQIVNDFQKGDIAEGYSVSREKKESFPLTVTSAQKNPTAFYLCASSSASGGSYEQYFGPGTRLTVT.

V is TRBV7-9 and J is TRBJ2-7, with 10 bases identical to TRBD1. The CDR3 is made up of 18 amino acids. V lost 5 bases and J lost 0; bases outside the gene matches: 13. From germline, CDR1 is SEHNR and CDR2 FQNEAQ (reference sequence). The CDR3 DNA follows: TGTGCCAGCAGCCAACGACAGGGGGCGAGAAATAGCTCCTACGAGCAGTACTTC. Protein sequence: CASSQRQGARNSSYEQYF.